These T cell receptor beta chains were read from a single sample in a study of blood T cell repertoires in COVID-19. Method: immunoSEQ multiplex PCR; TCRdb's copy keeps in-frame clones and lacks some. The sample lists under 450,000 clones, about 91% occurring once. Sequencing was done on a sample of peripheral blood. Receptors originate from a woman in her forties or fifties with COVID-19, enrolled during active disease. CDR3s include the opening cysteine and the closing phenylalanine or tryptophan. Fields, in order: clone size, J gene, D gene, V gene, CDR3 protein, CDR3 DNA. A D gene is named only where the DNA matches it firmly. Size tells how often a clone was seen (once, few, many) or the class of an expanded clone, and some rows leave it out.

size: once
J: TRBJ1-1
D: .
V: TRBV6-6
CDR3: CASSAQLGMGAFF
DNA: TGTGCCAGCAGTGCCCAACTAGGGATGGGAGCTTTCTTT

size: .
J: TRBJ1-2
D: TRBD1
V: TRBV29-1
CDR3: CSVDTYRGLNYGYTF
DNA: TGCAGCGTAGACACCTACAGGGGGCTGAACTATGGCTACACCTTC

size: .
J: TRBJ2-1
D: TRBD1
V: TRBV6-4
CDR3: CASSRDSNNEQFF
DNA: TGTGCCAGCAGCCGGGACAGTAACAATGAGCAGTTCTTC

size: .
J: TRBJ1-2
D: .
V: TRBV19
CDR3: CASSGQGGSYGYTF
DNA: TGTGCCAGTAGTGGTCAGGGAGGGAGCTATGGCTACACCTTC

size: .
J: TRBJ2-5
D: .
V: TRBV3-1/TRBV3-2
CDR3: CASSRGQTRETQYF
DNA: TGTGCCAGCAGCCGCGGACAGACTCGAGAGACCCAGTACTTC

size: .
J: TRBJ1-1
D: .
V: TRBV18
CDR3: CASSHESYVEAFF
DNA: TGTGCCAGCTCTCATGAGAGTTACGTTGAAGCTTTCTTT

size: .
J: TRBJ1-1
D: .
V: TRBV6-5
CDR3: CASSYSKDRYTEAFF
DNA: TGTGCCAGCAGTTACTCCAAAGACAGATACACTGAAGCTTTCTTT

size: .
J: TRBJ1-5
D: .
V: TRBV10-2
CDR3: CASSEWRGPQHF
DNA: TGCGCCAGCAGTGAGTGGCGGGGGCCCCAGCATTTT

size: once
J: TRBJ2-7
D: .
V: TRBV29-1
CDR3: CSAAQFINYEQYF
DNA: TGCAGCGCGGCGCAGTTCATTAACTACGAGCAGTACTTC

size: .
J: TRBJ2-3
D: TRBD2
V: TRBV19
CDR3: CASSIPRGGRGDTQYF
DNA: TGTGCCAGTAGTATTCCACGGGGGGGCCGGGGAGATACGCAGTATTTT

size: .
J: TRBJ2-5
D: .
V: TRBV5-1
CDR3: CASRYEAETQYF
DNA: TGCGCCAGCAGATATGAGGCGGAGACCCAGTACTTC

size: .
J: TRBJ2-3
D: TRBD1
V: TRBV28
CDR3: CASQFTRGRDTQYF
DNA: TGTGCCAGCCAATTCACCAGGGGGCGAGATACGCAGTATTTT

size: .
J: TRBJ2-3
D: TRBD2
V: TRBV5-6
CDR3: CASSLLSLAGVSTDTQYF
DNA: TGTGCCAGCAGCTTGTTGTCACTAGCGGGGGTGAGCACAGATACGCAGTATTTT

size: .
J: TRBJ1-2
D: TRBD1
V: TRBV5-4
CDR3: CASSLKGLTGEGYTF
DNA: TGTGCCAGCAGCTTGAAAGGTTTGACAGGGGAGGGCTACACCTTC

size: .
J: TRBJ2-1
D: TRBD2
V: TRBV15
CDR3: CATREGMGGRNEQFF
DNA: TGTGCCACCAGAGAGGGGATGGGGGGGAGGAATGAGCAGTTCTTC

size: .
J: TRBJ1-1
D: .
V: TRBV24-1
CDR3: CATSALCLGRRRTNTEAFF
DNA: TGTGCCACCAGTGCCCTTTGTCTGGGCAGGCGACGTACGAACACTGAAGCTTTCTTT

size: few
J: TRBJ2-2
D: .
V: TRBV18
CDR3: CASSPEGNTGELFF
DNA: TGTGCCAGCTCACCGGAGGGGAATACCGGGGAGCTGTTTTTT

size: .
J: TRBJ2-6
D: .
V: TRBV28
CDR3: CASSKQGSGANVLTF
DNA: TGTGCCAGCAGCAAACAGGGATCCGGGGCCAACGTCCTGACTTTC

size: few
J: TRBJ2-7
D: TRBD1
V: TRBV29-1
CDR3: CSVDPGTGKYEQYF
DNA: TGCAGCGTCGACCCCGGGACAGGGAAGTACGAGCAGTACTTC

size: .
J: TRBJ2-7
D: TRBD1
V: TRBV6-5
CDR3: CASSTQGLPYEQYF
DNA: TGTGCCAGCAGTACACAGGGGTTACCCTACGAGCAGTACTTC

size: .
J: TRBJ1-2
D: .
V: TRBV27
CDR3: CASSLMGPSGYTF
DNA: TGTGCCAGCAGTTTAATGGGGCCCTCTGGCTACACCTTC

size: .
J: TRBJ2-3
D: TRBD2
V: TRBV10-3
CDR3: CAISESERGAGDTQYF
DNA: TGTGCCATCAGTGAGTCAGAGCGGGGGGCCGGGGATACGCAGTATTTT

size: .
J: TRBJ2-2
D: .
V: TRBV5-6
CDR3: CASSLGTVKSGELFF
DNA: TGTGCCAGCAGCTTGGGGACTGTAAAATCGGGGGAGCTGTTTTTT

size: once
J: TRBJ2-7
D: .
V: TRBV29-1
CDR3: CSVVGGFSYEQYF
DNA: TGCAGCGTTGTTGGGGGCTTCTCCTACGAGCAGTACTTC

size: .
J: TRBJ2-7
D: .
V: TRBV13
CDR3: CASSPRGGQEQYF
DNA: TGTGCCAGCAGCCCGAGGGGGGGGCAAGAGCAGTACTTC

size: .
J: TRBJ2-7
D: TRBD1
V: TRBV27
CDR3: CASSPGQGYEQYF
DNA: TGTGCCAGCAGCCCTGGACAGGGCTACGAGCAGTACTTC

size: .
J: TRBJ2-2
D: TRBD2
V: TRBV4-1
CDR3: CASSQGLAGGPNTGELFF
DNA: TGCGCCAGCAGCCAGGGACTAGCGGGGGGCCCGAACACCGGGGAGCTGTTTTTT

size: .
J: TRBJ2-3
D: .
V: TRBV14
CDR3: CASSTWDTPRADTQYF
DNA: TGTGCCAGCAGCACTTGGGACACCCCCAGGGCAGATACGCAGTATTTT

size: .
J: TRBJ1-2
D: .
V: TRBV5-4
CDR3: CASSPRGDTQLGYTF
DNA: TGTGCCAGCAGCCCCCGGGGGGACACCCAGCTGGGCTACACCTTC

size: .
J: TRBJ1-4
D: .
V: TRBV10-3
CDR3: CAISEGRGSATNEKLFF
DNA: TGTGCCATCAGTGAAGGCAGGGGCTCTGCAACTAATGAAAAACTGTTTTTT

size: .
J: TRBJ1-2
D: TRBD1
V: TRBV9
CDR3: CASSLTGTAPLGYTF
DNA: TGTGCCAGCAGCTTAACCGGGACAGCTCCCCTAGGCTACACCTTC

size: .
J: TRBJ2-5
D: TRBD2
V: TRBV11-2
CDR3: CASSSQREGSGETQYF
DNA: TGTGCCAGCAGCTCCCAAAGGGAGGGATCTGGAGAGACCCAGTACTTC